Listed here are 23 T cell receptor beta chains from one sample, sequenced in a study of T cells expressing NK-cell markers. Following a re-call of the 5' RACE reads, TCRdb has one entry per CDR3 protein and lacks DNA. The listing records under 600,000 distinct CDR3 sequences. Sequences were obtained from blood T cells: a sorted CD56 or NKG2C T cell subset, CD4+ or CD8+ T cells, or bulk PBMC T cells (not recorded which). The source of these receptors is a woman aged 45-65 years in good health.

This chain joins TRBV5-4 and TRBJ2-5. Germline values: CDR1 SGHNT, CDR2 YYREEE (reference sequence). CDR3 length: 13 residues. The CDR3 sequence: CASTLGLEETQYF.

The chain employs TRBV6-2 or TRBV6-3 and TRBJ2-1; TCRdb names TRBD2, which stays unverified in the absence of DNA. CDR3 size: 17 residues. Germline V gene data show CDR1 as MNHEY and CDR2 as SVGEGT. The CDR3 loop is CASSFPAGRAQYNEQFF.

CDR3 protein: CASSDRDRGNEQFF. This chain connects TRBV5-1 to TRBJ2-1; TCRdb's assignment of TRBD1 cannot be checked, as there is no DNA. The CDR3 length is 14 residues. Germline V CDR1 and CDR2: SGHRS, YFSETQ.

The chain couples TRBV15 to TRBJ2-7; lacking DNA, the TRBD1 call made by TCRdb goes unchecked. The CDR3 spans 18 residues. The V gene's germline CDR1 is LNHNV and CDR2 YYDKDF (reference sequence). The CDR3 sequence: CATSRVSLRDRGRNEQYF.

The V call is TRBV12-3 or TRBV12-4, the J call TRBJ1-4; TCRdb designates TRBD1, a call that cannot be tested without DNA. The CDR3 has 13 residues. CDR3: CASRRFRGEKLFF.

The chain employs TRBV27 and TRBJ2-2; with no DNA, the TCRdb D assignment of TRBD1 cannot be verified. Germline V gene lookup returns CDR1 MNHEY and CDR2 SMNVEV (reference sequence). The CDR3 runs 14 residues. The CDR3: CASSDRGWTGELFF.

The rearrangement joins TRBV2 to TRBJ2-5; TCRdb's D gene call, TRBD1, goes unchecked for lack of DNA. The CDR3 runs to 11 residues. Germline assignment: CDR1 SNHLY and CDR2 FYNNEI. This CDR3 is CASLYGGTQYF.

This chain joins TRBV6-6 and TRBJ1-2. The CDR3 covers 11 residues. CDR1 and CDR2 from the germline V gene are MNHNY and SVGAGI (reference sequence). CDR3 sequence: CASTADYGYTF.

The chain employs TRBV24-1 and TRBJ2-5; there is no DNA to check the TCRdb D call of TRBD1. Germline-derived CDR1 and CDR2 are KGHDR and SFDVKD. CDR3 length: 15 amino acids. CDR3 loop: CATSHPIGGRETQYF.

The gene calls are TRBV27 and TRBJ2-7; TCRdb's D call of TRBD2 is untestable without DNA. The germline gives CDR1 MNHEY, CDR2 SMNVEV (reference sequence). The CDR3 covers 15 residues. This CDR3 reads CATGTSGSYSYEQYF.

The CDR3 region is CASSLARGYGYTF. V gene TRBV7-9 combines with J gene TRBJ1-2; TCRdb outputs TRBD1, but without DNA this stays unchecked. The CDR3 totals 13 residues. CDR1 SEHNR and CDR2 FQNEAQ come from the germline V gene (reference sequence).

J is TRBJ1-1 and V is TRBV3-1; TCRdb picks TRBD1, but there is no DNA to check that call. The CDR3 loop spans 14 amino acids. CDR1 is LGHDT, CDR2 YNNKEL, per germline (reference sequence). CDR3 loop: CASSNRDKYTEAFF.

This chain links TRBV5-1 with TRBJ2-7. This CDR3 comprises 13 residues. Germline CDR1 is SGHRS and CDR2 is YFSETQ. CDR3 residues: CASRGSQTYEQYF. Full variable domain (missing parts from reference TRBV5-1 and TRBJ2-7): KAGVTQTPRYLIKTRGQQVTLSCSPISGHRSVSWYQQTPGQGLQFLFEYFSETQRNKGNFPGRFSGRQFSNSRSEMNVSTLELGDSALYLCASRGSQTYEQYFGPGTRLTVT.

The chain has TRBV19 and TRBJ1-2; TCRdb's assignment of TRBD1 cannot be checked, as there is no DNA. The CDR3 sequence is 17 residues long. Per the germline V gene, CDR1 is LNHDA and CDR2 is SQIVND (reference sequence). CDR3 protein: CASSTRSPVEANYGYTF. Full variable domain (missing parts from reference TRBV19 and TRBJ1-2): DGGITQSPKYLFRKEGQNVTLSCEQNLNHDAMYWYRQDPGQGLRLIYYSQIVNDFQKGDIAEGYSVSREKKESFPLTVTSAQKNPTAFYLCASSTRSPVEANYGYTFGSGTRLTVV.

The CDR3 sequence: CASRTRLAEAPGELFF. This rearrangement joins TRBV7-2 to TRBJ2-2; with no DNA, the TCRdb D assignment of TRBD2 cannot be verified. The CDR3 consists of 16 residues. Per germline, CDR1 SGHTA and CDR2 FQGNSA.

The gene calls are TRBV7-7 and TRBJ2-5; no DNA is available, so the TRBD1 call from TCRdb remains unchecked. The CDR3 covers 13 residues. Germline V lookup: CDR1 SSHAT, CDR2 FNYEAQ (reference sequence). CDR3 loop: CASSAGTYETQYF.

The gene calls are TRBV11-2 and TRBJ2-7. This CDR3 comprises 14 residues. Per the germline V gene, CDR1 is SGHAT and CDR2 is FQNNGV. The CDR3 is CASSLGLGPVEQYF.

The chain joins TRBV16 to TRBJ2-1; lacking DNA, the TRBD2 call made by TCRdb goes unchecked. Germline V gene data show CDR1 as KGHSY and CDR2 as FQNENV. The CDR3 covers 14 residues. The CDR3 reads CASQRGGKRDEQFF.

CDR3 amino acids: CASTQGVNEQFF. The V call is TRBV2, the J call TRBJ2-1; TCRdb's D call, TRBD1, is unchecked because there is no DNA. This CDR3 comprises 12 residues. Germline CDR1 reads SNHLY; CDR2 reads FYNNEI.

CDR3: CASALTGLAGNEQFF. The V gene is TRBV27, the J gene TRBJ2-1; there is no DNA to check the TCRdb D call of TRBD2. The length of the CDR3 is 15 residues. CDR1 and CDR2 from the germline V gene are MNHEY and SMNVEV (reference sequence).

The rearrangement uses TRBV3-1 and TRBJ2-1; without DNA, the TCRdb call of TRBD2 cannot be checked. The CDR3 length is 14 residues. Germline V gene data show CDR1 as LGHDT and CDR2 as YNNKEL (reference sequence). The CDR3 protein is CASSRSGSNGEQFF.

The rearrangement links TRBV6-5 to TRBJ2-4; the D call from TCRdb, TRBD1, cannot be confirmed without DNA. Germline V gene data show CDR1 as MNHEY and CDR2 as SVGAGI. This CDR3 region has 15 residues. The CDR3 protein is CASGGGGQGETIQYF.

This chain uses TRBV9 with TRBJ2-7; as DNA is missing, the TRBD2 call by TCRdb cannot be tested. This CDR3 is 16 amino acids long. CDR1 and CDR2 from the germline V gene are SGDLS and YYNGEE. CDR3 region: CASSGQSSGSPYEQYF.